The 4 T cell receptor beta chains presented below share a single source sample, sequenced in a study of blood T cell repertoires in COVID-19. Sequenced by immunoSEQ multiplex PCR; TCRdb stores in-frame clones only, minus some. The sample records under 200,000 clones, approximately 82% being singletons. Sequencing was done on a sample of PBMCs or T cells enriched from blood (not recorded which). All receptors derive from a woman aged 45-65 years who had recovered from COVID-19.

The CDR3 loop is CASSPGQSYEQYV. CDR3 nucleotides: TGTGCCAGCAGTCCGGGACAGAGCTACGAGCAGTACGTC. V and J are TRBV6-5 and TRBJ2-7, with 7 bases fitting TRBD1. Germline V gives CDR1 MNHEY, CDR2 SVGAGI. V shed 5 bases, J shed 3 bases, and the junction held 4 bases outside the gene matches. This CDR3 contains 13 residues.

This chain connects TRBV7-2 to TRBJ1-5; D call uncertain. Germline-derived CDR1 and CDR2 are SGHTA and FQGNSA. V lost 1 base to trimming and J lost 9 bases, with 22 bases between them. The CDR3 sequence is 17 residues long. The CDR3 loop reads CASSLVPAVSTPWPQHF. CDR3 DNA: TGTGCCAGCAGCTTAGTACCTGCAGTTTCCACACCGTGGCCCCAGCATTTT. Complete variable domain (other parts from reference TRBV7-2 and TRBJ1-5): GAGVSQSPSNKVTEKGKDVELRCDPISGHTALYWYRQSLGQGLEFLIYFQGNSAPDKSGLPSDRFSAERTGGSVSTLTIQRTQQEDSAVYLCASSLVPAVSTPWPQHFGDGTRLSIL.

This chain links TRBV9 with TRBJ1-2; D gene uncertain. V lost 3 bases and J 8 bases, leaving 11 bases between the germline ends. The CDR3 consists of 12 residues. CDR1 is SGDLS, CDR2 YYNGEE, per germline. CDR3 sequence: CASSDPASGYTF. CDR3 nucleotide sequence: TGTGCCAGCAGCGACCCGGCTAGCGGCTACACCTTC.

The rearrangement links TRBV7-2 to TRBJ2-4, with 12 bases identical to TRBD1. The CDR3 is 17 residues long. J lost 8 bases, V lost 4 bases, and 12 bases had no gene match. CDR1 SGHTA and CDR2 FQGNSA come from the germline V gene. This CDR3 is CASSSSGTGGQGHIQYF. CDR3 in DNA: TGTGCCAGCAGCTCCTCCGGGACAGGGGGCCAGGGGCACATTCAGTACTTC.